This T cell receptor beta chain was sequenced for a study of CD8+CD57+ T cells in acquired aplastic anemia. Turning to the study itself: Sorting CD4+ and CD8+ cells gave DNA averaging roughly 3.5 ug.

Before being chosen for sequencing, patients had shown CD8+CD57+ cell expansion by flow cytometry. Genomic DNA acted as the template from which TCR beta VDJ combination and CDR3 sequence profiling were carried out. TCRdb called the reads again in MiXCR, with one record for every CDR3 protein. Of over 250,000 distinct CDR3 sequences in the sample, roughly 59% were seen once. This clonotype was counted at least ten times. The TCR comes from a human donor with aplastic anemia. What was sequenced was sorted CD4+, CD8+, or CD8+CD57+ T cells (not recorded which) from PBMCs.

In nucleotides, the CDR3 is TGCGCCAGCAGCTCGACAGGGGGAAGGGACACTGAAGCTTTCTTT. Its protein is CASSSTGGRDTEAFF. The chain joins TRBV5-1 to TRBJ1-1; TRBD1 matches 9 bases. The CDR3 consists of 15 residues. Germline loops: CDR1 SGHRS, CDR2 YFSETQ. With V trimmed by 3 bases and J by 3 bases, 6 bases remained unmatched.